One and the same sample provided the 22 T cell receptor beta chains below, sequenced in a study of response to subunit inactivated influenza vaccine. TCRdb recomputed calls from the RT-PCR reads with MiXCR, one row per CDR3 protein. This table holds 750,000 to 850,000 distinct CDR3 sequences, around 20% found once. The specimen comprised PBMCs from blood, sampled roughly 5 days after vaccination. These receptors were obtained from a man aged 50-59 years who received an inactivated influenza vaccine.

The chain has TRBV15 and TRBJ2-7; the match to TRBD1 covers 7 bases. With 5 bases clipped from V and 2 bases from J, the junction kept 3 bases outside the gene matches. Germline V gene data show CDR1 as LNHNV and CDR2 as YYDKDF (reference sequence). The CDR3 has 13 amino acids. The CDR3 region is CATSADRPYEQYF. CDR3 DNA sequence: TGTGCCACCAGCGCGGACAGGCCCTACGAGCAGTACTTC.

This chain connects TRBV6-2 or TRBV6-3 to TRBJ2-1, with 11 bases lining up with TRBD2. The CDR3 has 16 residues. Per the germline V gene, CDR1 is MNHEY and CDR2 is SVGEGT. V lost 5 bases to trimming and J lost 5 bases; unmatched junction nucleotides: 8. The CDR3 sequence is CASSPATSGIHNEQFF. As DNA, the CDR3 is TGTGCCAGCAGTCCCGCGACTAGCGGGATCCACAATGAGCAGTTCTTC.

J is TRBJ2-7 and V is TRBV6-2 or TRBV6-3, with TRBD1 matching over 8 bases. This CDR3 is built from 18 residues. J lost 4 bases, V lost 2 bases, and 16 bases had no gene match. Germline values: CDR1 MNHEY, CDR2 SVGEGT. CDR3 region: CASSYGQGSGTTLYEQYF. The CDR3, as DNA: TGTGCCAGCAGTTACGGACAGGGATCCGGGACAACCCTATACGAGCAGTACTTC.

This clonotype was observed a few times. The CDR3 protein is CSAGSPSSYNEQFF. The DNA of the CDR3 is TGCAGTGCTGGTTCGCCGAGCTCCTACAATGAGCAGTTCTTC. This sequence joins TRBV20-1 and TRBJ2-1, with no clear D. The germline V gene has CDR1 DFQATT and CDR2 SNEGSKA (reference sequence). V lost 5 bases and J 0 bases, leaving 11 bases between the germline ends. The CDR3 spans 14 residues.

This clonotype was counted a few times. This chain links TRBV7-9 with TRBJ2-3; 10 bases are shared with TRBD1. CDR3 length equals 16 residues. The germline CDR1 and CDR2 sequences are SEHNR and FQNEAQ (reference sequence). Germline trimming cut 1 base from V and 5 bases from J; bases unmatched to any gene: 6. CDR3: CASSLVIGTGEDTQYF. In DNA form, the CDR3 reads TGTGCCAGCAGCTTAGTGATTGGGACAGGGGAAGATACGCAGTATTTT.

There are a few counts of this clonotype. V is TRBV4-3 and J is TRBJ2-4; D is perhaps TRBD2 (6 bases). CDR1 is LGHNA and CDR2 is YSLEER in the germline V gene. V lost 2 bases to trimming and J lost 8 bases, with 19 bases between them. The CDR3 has 16 amino acids. The CDR3 loop reads CASSQSLRTTGDIQYF. CDR3 nucleotide sequence: TGCGCCAGCAGCCAATCCCTAAGGACCACGGGGGACATTCAGTACTTC.

The chain carries TRBV15 and TRBJ2-1; possible D gene TRBD2, 6 bases. Germline CDR1 LNHNV, CDR2 YYDKDF (reference sequence). Trimming left V 0 bases short and J 9 bases short, with 18 bases between. CDR3 length equals 16 residues. This CDR3 reads CATSRDRGTAFGEQFF. CDR3 in DNA: TGTGCCACCAGCAGAGATCGGGGGACTGCCTTCGGTGAGCAGTTCTTC.

This clonotype occurred a few times. The chain has TRBV7-3 and TRBJ2-2, with no clear D. V lost 4 bases and J 1 base, leaving 4 bases between the germline ends. The CDR3 has 13 amino acids. Per germline, CDR1 SGHTA and CDR2 FQGTGA. CDR3 sequence reads: CASSSMNTGELFF. The CDR3 nucleotides are TGTGCCAGCAGCTCCATGAACACCGGGGAGCTGTTTTTT.

V and J are TRBV7-2 and TRBJ2-5, with D possibly TRBD2 on 6 matching bases. The V and J ends lost 3 bases and 5 bases respectively, with 16 bases between them. The CDR3 loop spans 15 amino acids. The V gene's germline CDR1 is SGHTA and CDR2 FQGNSA. CDR3 region: CASSFRGSPPETQYF. DNA for the CDR3: TGTGCCAGCAGCTTTCGGGGGTCTCCTCCTGAGACCCAGTACTTC.

This clonotype showed up many times. The chain is built from TRBV20-1 and TRBJ2-1; maybe TRBD2 (5 bases). The CDR3 is 11 residues long. Germline V gives CDR1 DFQATT, CDR2 SNEGSKA (reference sequence). The V end was cut by 5 bases, the J end by 10 bases, with 12 bases between. CDR3 sequence reads: CSARMVAEQFF. The CDR3, as DNA: TGCAGTGCTCGGATGGTAGCGGAGCAGTTCTTC.

In its sample, this clonotype was seen a few times. This may be a read error: a much more frequent sequence differs by one nucleotide. The chain uses TRBV7-9 and TRBJ2-5; D uncertain. Between the trimmed V and J ends, which lost 7 bases and 0 bases, there was a span of 3 bases. The CDR3 loop spans 11 amino acids. CDR1 and CDR2 (germline): SEHNR, FQNEAQ (reference sequence). The CDR3 DNA follows: TGTGCCAGCAACTACCAAGAGACCCAGTACTTC. Translated: CASNYQETQYF.

Only a few counts were recorded for this clonotype. The chain recombines TRBV28 with TRBJ2-3; D gene unclear. CDR1 is MDHEN and CDR2 is SYDVKM in the germline V gene. V was pared by 8 bases and J by 2 bases, with 11 bases between. The CDR3 sequence is 13 residues long. CDR3 nucleotide sequence: TGTGCCAGCTGTGGACCGAACACAGATACGCAGTATTTT. It specifies CASCGPNTDTQYF.

There are a few counts of this clonotype. The chain links TRBV4-3 to TRBJ1-1; D gene unclear. The CDR3 totals 15 residues. V was trimmed by 0 bases and J by 0 bases, leaving 8 bases between them. The germline V gene has CDR1 LGHNA and CDR2 YSLEER. The CDR3 loop reads CASSQDWAVNTEAFF. CDR3 nucleotide sequence: TGCGCCAGCAGCCAAGATTGGGCCGTGAACACTGAAGCTTTCTTT.

The chain joins TRBV5-6 to TRBJ2-7; TRBD2 matches at 7 bases. The CDR3 covers 15 residues. J gave up 3 bases and V 4 bases, and 10 bases lay outside the gene matches. Germline CDR1 reads SGHDT; CDR2 reads YYEEEE. CDR3 protein: CASSLGGGGFYEQYF. The CDR3 DNA reads TGTGCCAGCAGCCTCGGCGGGGGAGGATTCTACGAGCAGTACTTC.

CDR3 amino acids: CSADRTGGNTEAFF. The DNA of the CDR3 is TGCAGCGCCGATAGGACAGGGGGGAACACTGAAGCTTTCTTT. The rearrangement joins TRBV29-1 to TRBJ1-1; 10 bases fit TRBD1. From germline, CDR1 is SQVTM and CDR2 ANQGSEA. The V gene end was trimmed by 7 bases and the J gene end by 1 base; junction bases not matched to a gene: 6. This CDR3 is built from 14 residues.

V and J are TRBV7-9 and TRBJ1-2; 7 bases align to TRBD1. V gave up 1 base and J gave up 8 bases; unmatched junction bases: 4. This CDR3 region has 13 residues. Germline assignment: CDR1 SEHNR and CDR2 FQNEAQ (reference sequence). The CDR3 is CASSLDGTAGYTF. CDR3 nucleotide sequence: TGTGCCAGCAGCTTAGACGGGACAGCAGGCTACACCTTC.

This clonotype was found many times. This chain links TRBV12-3 or TRBV12-4 with TRBJ2-3, with 11 nucleotides matching TRBD2. This CDR3 has 16 residues. Losses at the gene ends were 7 bases for V and 4 bases for J; bases not matched to a gene: 10. The CDR3 DNA follows: TGTGCCAGCACCCCTTCCGGGACTAGCGGTGCAGATACGCAGTATTTT. It specifies CASTPSGTSGADTQYF.

This clonotype was seen just once. The rearrangement uses TRBV3-1 and TRBJ2-5; 7 bases fit TRBD2. Germline V gene lookup returns CDR1 LGHDT and CDR2 YNNKEL (reference sequence). This CDR3 has 17 amino acids. With 1 base clipped from V and 4 bases from J, the junction kept 12 bases outside the gene matches. The CDR3 sequence is CASSQVAPGTTRETQYF. For the CDR3, the DNA is TGTGCCAGCAGCCAAGTAGCCCCCGGGACTACGAGAGAGACCCAGTACTTC.

The table lists this clonotype with a few counts. The rearrangement links TRBV24-1 to TRBJ2-2, with 8 bases matching TRBD1. This CDR3 is built from 16 residues. Germline CDR1 KGHDR, CDR2 SFDVKD. V dropped 5 bases and J dropped 7; count of bases not matched to a gene: 11. This CDR3 is CATSAQGAFSFGELFF. The CDR3 bases are TGTGCCACCAGTGCCCAGGGGGCGTTTTCCTTCGGGGAGCTGTTTTTT.

This clonotype was seen more than once but under ten times. The chain links TRBV10-2 to TRBJ2-5; D is unresolved. V was clipped by 2 bases and J by 5 bases, with 12 bases between them. CDR1 is WSHSY and CDR2 is SAAADI in the germline V gene. The CDR3 extends over 14 amino acids. The CDR3 DNA follows: TGCGCCAGCAGTGAGGGGAAGCAAGGGGAGACCCAGTACTTC. As protein: CASSEGKQGETQYF.

The genes are TRBV29-1 and TRBJ2-2; 8 nucleotides align to TRBD1. The CDR3 sequence is 15 residues long. The V and J ends lost 1 base and 5 bases, in that order; junction bases with no gene match: 6. Germline V gene sequence: CDR1 SQVTM, CDR2 ANQGSEA. CDR3 residues: CSVEVWDRHTGELFF. The CDR3 DNA follows: TGCAGCGTTGAAGTTTGGGACAGGCATACCGGGGAGCTGTTTTTT.

The chain couples TRBV6-1 to TRBJ1-5, with TRBD1 matching over 7 bases. The CDR3 covers 13 residues. CDR1 and CDR2 (germline): MNHNS, SASEGT. Trimming at V came to 6 bases and at J to 7 bases, leaving 6 bases not matched to a gene. This CDR3 reads CASSEGQFQPQHF. The CDR3 DNA sequence: TGTGCCAGCAGCGAGGGACAGTTCCAGCCCCAGCATTTT.